This TCR beta chain was recovered during a study of blood T cell repertoires in COVID-19 (dated by TCRdb to the early 2020s). For the wider study: Samples covering the acute and convalescent phases of COVID-19 were provided by collaborators in the United States, Italy and Spain. Sample metadata almost always included a de-identified subject ID, COVID-19 status, age in years and sex. The material from the prospective study consisted of cDNA or gDNA derived from T cells, B-cell-depleted T cells, or PBMCs. The samples were drawn from two sources: the first 160 participants of the ongoing ImmuneRACE study, and some 1,300 subjects contributed by 6 global collaborators. Where HLA class I and class II types were available, the types were taken from metadata supplied by the sample provider, not from assay-based typing. Deeply sampled blood TCRbeta repertoires from subjects exposed to, actively infected with, or recovered from COVID-19 were included in the dataset. The repertoires were released in a freely available public database intended as a resource for research on the immune response to SARS-CoV-2. Overall study results and their limits: The amount of clinical and demographic metadata varied by source and participant and was provided uncurated.

TCRbeta CDR3 regions were amplified from genomic DNA by means of the immunoSEQ Assay, a bias-controlled multiplex PCR. The authors' pipeline ran thus. The number of nucleated cells in each sample was estimated by amplification of reference gene primers within the assay. To quantify the absolute abundance of each unique TCRbeta CDR3 rearrangement, sequence reads were collapsed and filtered. For each sample, productive Simpson clonality was calculated as the square root of Simpson's diversity index over productive rearrangements. TCRdb stores this immuneACCESS table with in-frame sequences only. Part of the clones is absent; in the studies checked, under half of the shortfall reflects unresolved V genes, and no reason is known for the rest. The D gene and trimming were derived from the DNA, and the V and J assignments and clone size from that table. The table for this sample lists hundreds of thousands of clones; 91% of them were counted only once. Of the sample, roughly 3.4% is held by the ten largest clones.

The CDR3 covers 14 residues, taking in both the cysteine and the phenylalanine. CDR3 DNA is the only sequence kept; it has 42 bases, read in frame from the first base. The V end gives up 1 base and the J end 6 bases, leaving 4 bases in the junction not matched to a gene. Sequences SGHDT (CDR1) and YYEEEE (CDR2) are obtained from the germline V gene. A second Seattle source provided samples from volunteer blood donors who had recovered from COVID-19. Each collaborating institution followed its own protocols to collect whole blood in K2EDTA tubes. For TCRbeta analysis, collaborators shipped samples as frozen whole blood, isolated PBMCs, or DNA extracted from either of those sample types. In this sample, this clone turned up once. Its antigen target is currently unknown. No quality values exist for individual bases; no much larger clone is one base distant.

Specimen: peripheral blood. This chain joins TRBV5-6 to TRBJ2-5; TRBD1 fits 9 bases in the junction. This sequence originates from a woman aged 18 to 35 who had recovered from COVID-19. The nucleotide sequence is given as TGTGCCAGCAGCTTGTTCGACAGGGGGAAGACCCAGTACTTC. Translation gives CASSLFDRGKTQYF.